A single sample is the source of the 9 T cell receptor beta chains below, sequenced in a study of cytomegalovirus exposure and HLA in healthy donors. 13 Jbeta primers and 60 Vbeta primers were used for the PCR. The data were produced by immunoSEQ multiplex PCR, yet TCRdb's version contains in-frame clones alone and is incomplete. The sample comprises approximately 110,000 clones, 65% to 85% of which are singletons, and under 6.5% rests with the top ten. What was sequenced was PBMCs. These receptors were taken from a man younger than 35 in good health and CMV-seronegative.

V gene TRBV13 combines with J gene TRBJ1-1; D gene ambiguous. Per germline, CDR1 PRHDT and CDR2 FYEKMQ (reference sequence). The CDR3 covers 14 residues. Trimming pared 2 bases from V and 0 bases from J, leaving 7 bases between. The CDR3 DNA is TGTGCCAGCAGCTTATACAATATGAACACTGAAGCTTTCTTT. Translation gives CASSLYNMNTEAFF.

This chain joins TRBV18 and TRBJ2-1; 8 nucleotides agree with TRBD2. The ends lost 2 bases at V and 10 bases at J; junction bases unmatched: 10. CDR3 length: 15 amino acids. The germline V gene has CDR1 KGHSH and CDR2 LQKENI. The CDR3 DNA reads TGTGCCAGCTCACCAGAGGGACTAGGGAGGTGGGAGCAGTTCTTC. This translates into CASSPEGLGRWEQFF.

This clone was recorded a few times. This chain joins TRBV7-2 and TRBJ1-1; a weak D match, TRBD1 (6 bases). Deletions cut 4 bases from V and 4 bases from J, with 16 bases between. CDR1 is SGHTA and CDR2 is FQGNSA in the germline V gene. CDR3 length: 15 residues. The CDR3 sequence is CASSSRGVIGTEAFF. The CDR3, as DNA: TGTGCCAGCAGCTCCAGGGGAGTCATTGGCACTGAAGCTTTCTTT.

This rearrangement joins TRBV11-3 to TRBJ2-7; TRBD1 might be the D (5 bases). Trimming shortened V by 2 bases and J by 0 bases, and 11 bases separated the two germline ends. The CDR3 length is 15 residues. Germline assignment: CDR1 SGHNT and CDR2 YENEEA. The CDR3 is CASSLFQGSSYEQYF. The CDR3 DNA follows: TGTGCCAGCAGCTTATTTCAGGGAAGCTCCTACGAGCAGTACTTC.

CDR3 sequence reads: CASTPGETQYF. CDR3 coding DNA: TGTGCCAGCACCCCGGGAGAGACCCAGTACTTC. V is TRBV7-2 and J is TRBJ2-5; D not certain. V dropped 7 bases and J dropped 4 bases, with 7 bases sitting between them. The CDR3 extends over 11 amino acids. Germline V lookup: CDR1 SGHTA, CDR2 FQGNSA.

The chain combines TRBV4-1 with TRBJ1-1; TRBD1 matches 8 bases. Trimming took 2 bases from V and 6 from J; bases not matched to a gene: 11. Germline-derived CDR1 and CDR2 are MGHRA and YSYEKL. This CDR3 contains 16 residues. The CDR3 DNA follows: TGCGCCAGCAGCCAAAGACCAGGACAGGGTGAAGCTGAAGCTTTCTTT. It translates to CASSQRPGQGEAEAFF.

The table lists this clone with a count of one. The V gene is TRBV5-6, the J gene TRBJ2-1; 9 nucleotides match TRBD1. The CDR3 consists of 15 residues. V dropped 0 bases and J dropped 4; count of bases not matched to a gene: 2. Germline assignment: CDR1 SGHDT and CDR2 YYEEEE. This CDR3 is CASSLGTGVYNEQFF. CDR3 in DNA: TGTGCCAGCAGCTTGGGGACAGGGGTGTACAATGAGCAGTTCTTC.

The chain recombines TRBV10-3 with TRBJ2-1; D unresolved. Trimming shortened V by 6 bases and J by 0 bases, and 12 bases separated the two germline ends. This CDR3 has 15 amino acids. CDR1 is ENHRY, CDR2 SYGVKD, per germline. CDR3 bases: TGTGCCATCAGCGCGCGAGAACTCTCCTACAATGAGCAGTTCTTC. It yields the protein CAISARELSYNEQFF.

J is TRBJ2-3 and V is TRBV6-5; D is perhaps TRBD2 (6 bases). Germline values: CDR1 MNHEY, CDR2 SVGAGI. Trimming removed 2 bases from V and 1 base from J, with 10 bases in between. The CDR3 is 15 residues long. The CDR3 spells CASSYAGIGTDTQYF. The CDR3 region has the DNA TGTGCCAGCAGTTACGCGGGAATAGGCACAGATACGCAGTATTTT.